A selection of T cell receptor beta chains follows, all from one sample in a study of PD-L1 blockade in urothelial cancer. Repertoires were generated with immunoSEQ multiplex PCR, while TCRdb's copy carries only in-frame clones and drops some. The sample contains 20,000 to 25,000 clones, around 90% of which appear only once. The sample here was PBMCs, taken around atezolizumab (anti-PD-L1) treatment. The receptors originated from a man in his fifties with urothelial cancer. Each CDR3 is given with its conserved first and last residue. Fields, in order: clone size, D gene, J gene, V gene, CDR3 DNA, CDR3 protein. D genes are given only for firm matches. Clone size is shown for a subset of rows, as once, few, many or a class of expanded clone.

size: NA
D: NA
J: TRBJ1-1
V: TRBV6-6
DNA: TGTGCCAGCAGTTCGACCGACAGGACCCTTTGGACTGAAGCTTTCTTT
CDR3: CASSSTDRTLWTEAFF

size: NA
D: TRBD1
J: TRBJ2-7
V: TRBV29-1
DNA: TGCAGCATCCTAACGGGCGTCGGGACAGGTTCCAACGAGCAGTACTTC
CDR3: CSILTGVGTGSNEQYF

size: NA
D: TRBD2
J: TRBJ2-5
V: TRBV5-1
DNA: TGCGCCAGCAGCTTGGCCCCCCTCGGGGGGCAAGAGACCCAGTACTTC
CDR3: CASSLAPLGGQETQYF

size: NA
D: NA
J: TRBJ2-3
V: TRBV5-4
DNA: TGTGCCAGCAGCTTGTGGGGTGGGGGCATTAGGGATACGCAGTATTTT
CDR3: CASSLWGGGIRDTQYF

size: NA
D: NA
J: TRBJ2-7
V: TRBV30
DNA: TGTGCCTGGAGTATCCGGGGTCACTACGAGCAGTACTTC
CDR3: CAWSIRGHYEQYF

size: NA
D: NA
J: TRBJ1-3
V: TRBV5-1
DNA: TGCGCCAGCAGCTTGGTGGCGGGTGGAAACACCATATATTTT
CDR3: CASSLVAGGNTIYF

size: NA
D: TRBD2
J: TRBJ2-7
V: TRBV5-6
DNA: TGTGCCAGCAGCTTGGGGACTAGCGGGTGGGAGCAGTACTTC
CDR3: CASSLGTSGWEQYF

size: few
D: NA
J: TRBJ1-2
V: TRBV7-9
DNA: TGTGCCAGCAGCCATAGACGGGACTATGGCTACACCTTC
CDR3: CASSHRRDYGYTF

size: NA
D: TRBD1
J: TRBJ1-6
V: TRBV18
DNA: TGTGCCAGCTCACTCGGGACAGGGGGCTCTAATTCACCCCTCCACTTT
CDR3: CASSLGTGGSNSPLHF

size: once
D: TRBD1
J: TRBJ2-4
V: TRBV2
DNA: TGTGCCAGCAGTGACCGGGACAGGACCTATATTCAGTACTTC
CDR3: CASSDRDRTYIQYF

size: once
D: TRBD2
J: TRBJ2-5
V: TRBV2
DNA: TGTGCCAGCAGCCAAGGGGGACTAGCGGGCCTTTGGGGGGAGACCCAGTACTTC
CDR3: CASSQGGLAGLWGETQYF

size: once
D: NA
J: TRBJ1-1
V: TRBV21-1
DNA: TGTGCCAGCAGCCCAGACAGGGCTCTGGCTTTCTTT
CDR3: CASSPDRALAFF

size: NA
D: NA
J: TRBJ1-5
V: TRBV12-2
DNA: TGTGCAAGTCGCCAACTGGAGCCCGTGGTGGGCAATCAGCCCCAGCATTTT
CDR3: CASRQLEPVVGNQPQHF

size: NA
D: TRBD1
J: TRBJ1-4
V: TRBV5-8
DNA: TGTGCCAGCAGCTTCCTGGGCGGGACAGGACTTAATGAAAAACTGTTTTTT
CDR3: CASSFLGGTGLNEKLFF

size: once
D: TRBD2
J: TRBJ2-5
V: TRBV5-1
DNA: TGCGCCAGCAGCTTTCACGTAGCGGGGGGGTACCAAGAGACCCAGTACTTC
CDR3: CASSFHVAGGYQETQYF

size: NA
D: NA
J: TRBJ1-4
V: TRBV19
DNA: TGTGCCAGTAGTACCGGATCAGGGGCAACTAATGAAAAACTGTTTTTT
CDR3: CASSTGSGATNEKLFF

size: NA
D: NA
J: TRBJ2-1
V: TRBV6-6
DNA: TGTGCCAGCAGTCTCGTAACGGGACACAGTGAGCAGTTCTTC
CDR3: CASSLVTGHSEQFF

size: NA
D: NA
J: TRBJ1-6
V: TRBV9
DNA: TGTGCCAGCAGCGTAGGGGGGGAGAATTCACCCCTCCACTTT
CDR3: CASSVGGENSPLHF

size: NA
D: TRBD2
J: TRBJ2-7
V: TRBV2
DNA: TGTGCCAGCAGGACTTGGCTAGCGGATCCGTACTTC
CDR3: CASRTWLADPYF

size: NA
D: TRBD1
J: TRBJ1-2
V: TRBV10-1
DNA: TGCGCCAGCGGGGTCGGACAGGGGGGGGGTCGTTATGGCTACACCTTC
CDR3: CASGVGQGGGRYGYTF

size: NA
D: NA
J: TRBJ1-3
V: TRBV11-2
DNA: TGTGCCAGCAGCTTACAGGTCGGGAGCTCTGGAAACACCATATATTTT
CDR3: CASSLQVGSSGNTIYF

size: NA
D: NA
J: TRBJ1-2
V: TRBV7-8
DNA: TGTGCCAGCAGCTTAGCGCCTATTCGGGGGTTTGGCTACACCTTC
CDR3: CASSLAPIRGFGYTF

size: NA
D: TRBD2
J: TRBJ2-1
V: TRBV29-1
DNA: TGCAGCCCTTGGACTAGCGGGAGTGGTAGGAATGAGCAGTTCTTC
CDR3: CSPWTSGSGRNEQFF

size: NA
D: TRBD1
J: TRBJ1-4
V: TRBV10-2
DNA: TGCGCCAGCAGTGTGACAGGGGCAACAACTAATGAAAAACTATTTTTT
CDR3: CASSVTGATTNEKLFF

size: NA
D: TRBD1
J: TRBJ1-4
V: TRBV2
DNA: TGTGCCAGCATCCAGGGGGCGGGAACTAATGAAAAACTGTTTTTT
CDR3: CASIQGAGTNEKLFF

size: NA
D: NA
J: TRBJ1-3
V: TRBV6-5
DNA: TGTGCCAGCAGTTACGGAAAGGAGGGAAACACCATATATTTT
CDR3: CASSYGKEGNTIYF

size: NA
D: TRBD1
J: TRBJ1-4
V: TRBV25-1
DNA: TGTGCCAGCAGTGACGGACAGGGGAAGGATGAAAAACTGTTTTTT
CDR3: CASSDGQGKDEKLFF

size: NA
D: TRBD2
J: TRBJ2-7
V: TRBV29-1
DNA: TGCAGCGTAGAAAGGATAGCGGGAGAGGTGGATTGGGAGCAGTACTTC
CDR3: CSVERIAGEVDWEQYF

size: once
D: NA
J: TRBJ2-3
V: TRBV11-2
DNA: TGTGCCAGCAGCTTAGACAGGGGTGGCACAGATACGCAGTATTTT
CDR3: CASSLDRGGTDTQYF

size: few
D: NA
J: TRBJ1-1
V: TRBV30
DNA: TGTGCCTGGAGCTGGGAGGGAAGGACTGAAGCTTTCTTT
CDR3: CAWSWEGRTEAFF

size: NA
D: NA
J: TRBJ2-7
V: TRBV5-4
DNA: TGTGCCAGCAGCCCAGGACTATCTGGGTACGAGCAGTACTTC
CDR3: CASSPGLSGYEQYF

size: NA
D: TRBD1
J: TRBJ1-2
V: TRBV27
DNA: TGTGCCAGCAGTTTAGGGACAGGGGGCCAATTGAACTATGGCTACACCTTC
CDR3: CASSLGTGGQLNYGYTF

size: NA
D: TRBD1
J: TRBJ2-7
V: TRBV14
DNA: TGTGCCAGCAGCCCCGGGACAGGGCGCTACGAGCAGTACTTC
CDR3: CASSPGTGRYEQYF

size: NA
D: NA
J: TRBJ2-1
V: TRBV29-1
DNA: TGCAGCGTGGACTTTTTCAGCGTAAAATCCTACAATGAGCAGTTCTTC
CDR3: CSVDFFSVKSYNEQFF

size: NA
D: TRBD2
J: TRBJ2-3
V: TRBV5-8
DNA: TGTGCCAGCAGCTCCGGGGTCCAACTAGCGGGGGGGACAGATACGCAGTATTTT
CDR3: CASSSGVQLAGGTDTQYF